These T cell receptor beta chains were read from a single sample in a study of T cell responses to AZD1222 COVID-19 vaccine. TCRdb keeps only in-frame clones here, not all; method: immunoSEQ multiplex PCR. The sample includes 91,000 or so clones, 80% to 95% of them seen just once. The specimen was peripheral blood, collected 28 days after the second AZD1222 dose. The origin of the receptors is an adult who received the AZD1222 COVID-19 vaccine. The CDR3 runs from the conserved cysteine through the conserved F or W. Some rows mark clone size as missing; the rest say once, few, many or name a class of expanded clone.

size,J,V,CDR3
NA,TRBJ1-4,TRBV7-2,CASSFGTAKLFF
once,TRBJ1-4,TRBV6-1,CASSGSTGLSNEKLFF
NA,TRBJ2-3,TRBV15,CATSPLDSSTDTQYF
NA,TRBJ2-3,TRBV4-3,CASSQDRVKAGGSDTQYF
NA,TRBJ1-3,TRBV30,CACSVVGAGNTIYF
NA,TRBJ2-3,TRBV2,CASSARQGSTDTQYF
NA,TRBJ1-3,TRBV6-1,CASSGRTETRGNTIYF
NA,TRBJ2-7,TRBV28,CASSPAHSAEQYF
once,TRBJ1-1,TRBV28,CASSSPGDLNTEAFF
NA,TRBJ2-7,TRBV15,CATSRAAGASYEQYF
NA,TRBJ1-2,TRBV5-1,CASSWDSLTADGYTF
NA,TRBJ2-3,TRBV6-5,CASRVLNRGTDTQYF
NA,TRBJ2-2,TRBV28,CASSPLRDSLAANTGELFF
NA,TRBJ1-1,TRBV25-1,CASRETGDTEAFF
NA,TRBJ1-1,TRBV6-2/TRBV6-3,CASSYKFDKNTEAFF
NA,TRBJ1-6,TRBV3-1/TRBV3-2,CASSLDRRNSPLHF
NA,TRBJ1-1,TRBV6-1,CASSVSGTGLDTEAFF
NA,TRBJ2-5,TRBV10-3,CAISERDSETQYF